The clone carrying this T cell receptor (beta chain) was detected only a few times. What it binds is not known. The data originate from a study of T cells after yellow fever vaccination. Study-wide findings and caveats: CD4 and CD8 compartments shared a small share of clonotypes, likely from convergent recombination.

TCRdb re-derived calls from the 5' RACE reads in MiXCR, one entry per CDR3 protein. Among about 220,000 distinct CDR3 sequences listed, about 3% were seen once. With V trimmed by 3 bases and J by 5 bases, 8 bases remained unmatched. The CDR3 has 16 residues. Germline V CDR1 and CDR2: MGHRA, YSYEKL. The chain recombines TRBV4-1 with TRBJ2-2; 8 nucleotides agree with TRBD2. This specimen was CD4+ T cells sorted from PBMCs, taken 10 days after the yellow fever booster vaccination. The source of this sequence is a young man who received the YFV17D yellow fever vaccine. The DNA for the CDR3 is TGCGCCAGCAGCCAGACCGGGACTAGTAAAACCGGGGAGCTGTTTTTT. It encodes CASSQTGTSKTGELFF.